This T cell receptor (beta chain) was documented in a study of human thymus T cells. Germline values: CDR1 SGHDT, CDR2 YYEEEE. The junction had 4 bases not matched to a gene; V was cut back by 0 bases and J by 7 bases. The CDR3 contains 16 residues. About this clone itself: Its antigen is as yet unknown.

Study-level findings and limits: Thymic and blood repertoires seemed to favor certain V and J genes. Related work showed strongly overlapping thymic repertoires across unrelated individuals.

TCRdb's table, derived via immunoSEQ multiplex PCR, lists solely in-frame clones and lacks some. The data contain about 78,000 clones, around 96% of them singletons. In corrective heart surgery, resections were taken, and these provided the thymus tissue. The chain is built from TRBV5-6 and TRBJ2-1; 13 bases align to TRBD2. The receptor's source is a boy younger than two with a congenital heart defect but otherwise immunologically healthy. Sequencing was done on a sample of thymus tissue. This CDR3 is CASSLAGLAGWNEQFF. The CDR3 coding sequence is TGTGCCAGCAGCTTGGCGGGACTAGCGGGATGGAATGAGCAGTTCTTC.